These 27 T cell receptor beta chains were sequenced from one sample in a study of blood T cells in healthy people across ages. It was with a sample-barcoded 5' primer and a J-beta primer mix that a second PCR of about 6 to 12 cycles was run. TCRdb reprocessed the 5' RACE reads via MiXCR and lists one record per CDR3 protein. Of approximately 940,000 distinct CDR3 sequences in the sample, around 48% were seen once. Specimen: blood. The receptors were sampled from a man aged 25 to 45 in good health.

CDR3 nucleotides: TGTGCCTGGAAACGGGAACTTTCCTACGAGCAGTACTTC. This gives the protein CAWKRELSYEQYF. The chain combines TRBV30 with TRBJ2-7; a possible D gene is TRBD2 (5 bases). The V gene's germline CDR1 is GTSNPN and CDR2 SVGIG (reference sequence). The CDR3 sequence is 13 residues long. V was trimmed by 4 bases and J by 1 base, leaving 11 bases between them.

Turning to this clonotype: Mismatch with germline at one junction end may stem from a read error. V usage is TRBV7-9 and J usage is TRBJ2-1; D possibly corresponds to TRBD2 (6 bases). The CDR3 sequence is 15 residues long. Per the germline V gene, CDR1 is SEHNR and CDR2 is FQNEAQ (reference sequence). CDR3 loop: CAGSATRDSYTEQFF. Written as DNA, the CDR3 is TGTGCCGGCAGCGCTACCAGGGACTCCTACACTGAGCAGTTCTTC.

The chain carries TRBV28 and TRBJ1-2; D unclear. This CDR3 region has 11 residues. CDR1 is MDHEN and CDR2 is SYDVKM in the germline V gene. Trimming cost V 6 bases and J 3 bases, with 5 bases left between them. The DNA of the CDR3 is TGTGCCAGCAGGTCGGACTATGGCTACACCTTC. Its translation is CASRSDYGYTF.

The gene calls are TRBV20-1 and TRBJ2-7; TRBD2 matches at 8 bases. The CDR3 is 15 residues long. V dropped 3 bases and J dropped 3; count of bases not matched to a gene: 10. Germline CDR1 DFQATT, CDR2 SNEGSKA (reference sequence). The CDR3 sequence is CSARPRAGVNYEQYF. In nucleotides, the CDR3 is TGCAGTGCTAGGCCACGAGCGGGGGTGAACTACGAGCAGTACTTC.

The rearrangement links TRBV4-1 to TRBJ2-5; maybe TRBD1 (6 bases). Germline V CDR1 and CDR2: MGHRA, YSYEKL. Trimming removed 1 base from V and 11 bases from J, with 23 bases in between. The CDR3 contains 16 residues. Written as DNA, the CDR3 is TGCGCCAGCAGCCAAGTTACAGGGCGCCCCGCGGAAGAGCAGTACTTC. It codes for CASSQVTGRPAEEQYF.

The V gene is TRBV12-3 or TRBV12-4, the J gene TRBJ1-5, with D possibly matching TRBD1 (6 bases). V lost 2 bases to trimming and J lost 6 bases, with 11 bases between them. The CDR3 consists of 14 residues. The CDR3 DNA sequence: TGTGCCAGCAGTTTACGGGGGCATAGTCAGCCCCAGCATTTT. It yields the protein CASSLRGHSQPQHF.

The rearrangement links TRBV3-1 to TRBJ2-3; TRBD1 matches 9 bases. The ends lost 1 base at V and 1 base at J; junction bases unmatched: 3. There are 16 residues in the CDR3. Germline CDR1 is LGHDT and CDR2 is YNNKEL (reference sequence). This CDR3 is CASSQVQGAGTDTQYF. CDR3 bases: TGTGCCAGCAGCCAAGTACAGGGGGCCGGCACAGATACGCAGTATTTT.

The CDR3 region is CASSRKPGTGELFF. Here the CDR3 DNA reads TGTGCCAGCAGCAGGAAGCCGGGCACCGGGGAGCTGTTTTTT. The V and J genes are TRBV7-6 and TRBJ2-2; D remains unclear. V dropped 5 bases and J dropped 4 bases, with 11 bases sitting between them. Germline lookup yields CDR1 SGHVS and CDR2 FNYEAQ. This CDR3 has 14 residues.

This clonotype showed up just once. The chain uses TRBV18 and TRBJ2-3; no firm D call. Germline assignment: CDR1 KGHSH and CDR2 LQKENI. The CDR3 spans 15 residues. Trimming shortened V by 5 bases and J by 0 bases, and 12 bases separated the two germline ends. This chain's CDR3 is CASSYRTLSTDTQYF. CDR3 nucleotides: TGTGCCAGCTCATATCGTACCCTGAGCACAGATACGCAGTATTTT. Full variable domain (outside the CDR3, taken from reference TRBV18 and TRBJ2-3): NAGVMQNPRHLVRRRGQEARLRCSPMKGHSHVYWYRQLPEEGLKFMVYLQKENIIDESGMPKERFSAEFPKEGPSILRIQQVVRGDSAAYFCASSYRTLSTDTQYFGPGTRLTVL.

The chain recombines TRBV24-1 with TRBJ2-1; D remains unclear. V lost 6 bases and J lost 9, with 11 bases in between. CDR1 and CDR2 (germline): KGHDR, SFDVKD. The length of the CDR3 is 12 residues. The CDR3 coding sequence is TGTGCCACCAGTCCCCTCGGTTTTGAGCAGTTCTTC. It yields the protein CATSPLGFEQFF.

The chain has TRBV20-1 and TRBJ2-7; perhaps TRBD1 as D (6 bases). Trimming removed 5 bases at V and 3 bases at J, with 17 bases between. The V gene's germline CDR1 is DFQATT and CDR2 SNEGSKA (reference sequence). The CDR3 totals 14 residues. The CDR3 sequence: CSASPTGPHYEQYF. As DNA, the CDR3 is TGCAGTGCTTCTCCGACAGGACCGCACTACGAGCAGTACTTC.

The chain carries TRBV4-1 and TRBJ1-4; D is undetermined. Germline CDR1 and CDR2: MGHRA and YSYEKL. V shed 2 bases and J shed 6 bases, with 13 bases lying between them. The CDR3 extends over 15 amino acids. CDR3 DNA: TGCGCCAGCAGCCAATTGGGCAGGAGTTATGAAAAACTGTTTTTT. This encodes CASSQLGRSYEKLFF.

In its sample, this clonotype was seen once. The DNA for the CDR3 is TGTGCCAGCAGTTCCCCTGGGAGGGGGACGGCCTACGAGCAGTACTTC. It is translated as CASSSPGRGTAYEQYF. The chain employs TRBV28 and TRBJ2-7; maybe TRBD2 (7 bases). CDR1 and CDR2 (germline): MDHEN, SYDVKM. V shed 4 bases and J shed 2 bases, with 18 bases lying between them. There are 16 residues in the CDR3.

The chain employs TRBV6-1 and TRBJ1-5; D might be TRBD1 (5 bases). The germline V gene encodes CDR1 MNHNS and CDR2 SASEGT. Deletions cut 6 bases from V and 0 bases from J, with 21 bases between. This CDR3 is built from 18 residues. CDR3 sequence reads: CASSPIRAGGYSNQPQHF. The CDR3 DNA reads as TGTGCCAGCAGCCCGATTCGTGCGGGGGGATATAGCAATCAGCCCCAGCATTTT.

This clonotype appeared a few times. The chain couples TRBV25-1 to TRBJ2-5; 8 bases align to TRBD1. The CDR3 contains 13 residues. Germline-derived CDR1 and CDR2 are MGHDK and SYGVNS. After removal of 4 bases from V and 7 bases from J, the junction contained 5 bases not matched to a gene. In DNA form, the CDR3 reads TGTGCCAGCAGTGCAGGGGGCATGGGGACCCAGTACTTC. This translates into CASSAGGMGTQYF.

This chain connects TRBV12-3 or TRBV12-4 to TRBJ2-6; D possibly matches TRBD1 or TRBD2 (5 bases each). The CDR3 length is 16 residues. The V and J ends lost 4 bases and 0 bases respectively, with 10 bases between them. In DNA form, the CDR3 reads TGTGCCAGCAGTTCGCAGGGAGACTCTGGGGCCAACGTCCTGACTTTC. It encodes CASSSQGDSGANVLTF.

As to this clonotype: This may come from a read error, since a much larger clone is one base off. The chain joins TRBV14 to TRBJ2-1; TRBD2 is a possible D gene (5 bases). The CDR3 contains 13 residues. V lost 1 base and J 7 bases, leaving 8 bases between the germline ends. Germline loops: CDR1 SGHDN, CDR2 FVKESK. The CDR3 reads CASSQVLGNEQFF. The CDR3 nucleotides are TGTGCCAGCAGCCAAGTACTAGGGAATGAGCAGTTCTTC.

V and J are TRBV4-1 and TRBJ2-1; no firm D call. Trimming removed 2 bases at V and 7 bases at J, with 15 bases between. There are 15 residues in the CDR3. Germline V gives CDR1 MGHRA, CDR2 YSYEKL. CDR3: CASSQPSERINEQFF. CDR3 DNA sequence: TGCGCCAGCAGCCAACCTTCTGAGCGTATAAATGAGCAGTTCTTC.

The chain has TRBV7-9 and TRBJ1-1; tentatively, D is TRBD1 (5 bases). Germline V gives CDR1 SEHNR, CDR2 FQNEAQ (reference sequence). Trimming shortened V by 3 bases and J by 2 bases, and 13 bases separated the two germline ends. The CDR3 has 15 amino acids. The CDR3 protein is CASSFSGGRNTEAFF. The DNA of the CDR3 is TGTGCCAGCAGCTTTTCCGGGGGGAGAAACACTGAAGCTTTCTTT.

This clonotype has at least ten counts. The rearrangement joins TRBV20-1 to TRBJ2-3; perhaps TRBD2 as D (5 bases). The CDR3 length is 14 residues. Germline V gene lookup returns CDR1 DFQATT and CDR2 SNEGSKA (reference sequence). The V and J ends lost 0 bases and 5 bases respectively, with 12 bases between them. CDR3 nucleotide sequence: TGCAGTGCTAGAGATGGCCGAAGCGGAGATACGCAGTATTTT. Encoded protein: CSARDGRSGDTQYF.

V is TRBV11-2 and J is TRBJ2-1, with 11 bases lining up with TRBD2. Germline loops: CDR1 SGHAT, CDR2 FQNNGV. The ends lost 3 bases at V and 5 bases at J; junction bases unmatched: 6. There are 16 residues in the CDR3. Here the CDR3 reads CASSLAGLAVNNEQFF. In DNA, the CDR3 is TGTGCCAGCAGCTTGGCGGGACTAGCGGTGAACAATGAGCAGTTCTTC.

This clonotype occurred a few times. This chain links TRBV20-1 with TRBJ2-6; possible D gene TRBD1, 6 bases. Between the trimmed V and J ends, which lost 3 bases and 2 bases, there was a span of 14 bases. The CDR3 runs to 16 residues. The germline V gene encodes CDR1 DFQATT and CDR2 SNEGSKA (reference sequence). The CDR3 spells CSASVPGEPGANVLTF. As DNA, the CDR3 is TGCAGTGCTAGTGTCCCAGGGGAACCTGGGGCCAACGTCCTGACTTTC.

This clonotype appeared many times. CDR3 DNA sequence: TGTGCCAGCAGCCCACATACTACGGACTATGGCTACACCTTC. Translated: CASSPHTTDYGYTF. V is TRBV9 and J is TRBJ1-2; no reliable D call. The CDR3 loop spans 14 amino acids. The V and J ends lost 4 bases and 3 bases respectively, with 13 bases between them. Looked up from germline, CDR1 is SGDLS and CDR2 is YYNGEE.

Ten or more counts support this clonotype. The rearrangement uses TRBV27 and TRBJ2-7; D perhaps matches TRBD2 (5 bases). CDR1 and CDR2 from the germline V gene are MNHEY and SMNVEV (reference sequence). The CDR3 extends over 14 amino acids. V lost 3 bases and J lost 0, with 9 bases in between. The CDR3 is CASSFRTASYEQYF. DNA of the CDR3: TGTGCCAGCAGTTTTCGGACTGCCTCCTACGAGCAGTACTTC.

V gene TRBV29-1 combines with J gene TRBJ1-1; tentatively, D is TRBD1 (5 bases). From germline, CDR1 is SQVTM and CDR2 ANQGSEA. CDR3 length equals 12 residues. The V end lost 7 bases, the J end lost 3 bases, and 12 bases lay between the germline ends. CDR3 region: CSGRQGYTEAFF. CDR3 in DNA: TGCAGCGGGAGGCAGGGATACACTGAAGCTTTCTTT.

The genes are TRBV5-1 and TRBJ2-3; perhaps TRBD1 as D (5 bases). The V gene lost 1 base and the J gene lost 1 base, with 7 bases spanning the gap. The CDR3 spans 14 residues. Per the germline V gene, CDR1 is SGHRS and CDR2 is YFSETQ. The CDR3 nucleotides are TGCGCCAGCAGCTTGAAACAGGGCACAGATACGCAGTATTTT. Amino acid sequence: CASSLKQGTDTQYF.

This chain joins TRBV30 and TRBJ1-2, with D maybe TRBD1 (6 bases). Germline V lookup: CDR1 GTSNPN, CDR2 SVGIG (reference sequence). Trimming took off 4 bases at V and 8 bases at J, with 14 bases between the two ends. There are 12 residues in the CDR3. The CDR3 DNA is TGTGCCTGGACCCTCAGGGGTGGAGGCTACACCTTC. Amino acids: CAWTLRGGGYTF.